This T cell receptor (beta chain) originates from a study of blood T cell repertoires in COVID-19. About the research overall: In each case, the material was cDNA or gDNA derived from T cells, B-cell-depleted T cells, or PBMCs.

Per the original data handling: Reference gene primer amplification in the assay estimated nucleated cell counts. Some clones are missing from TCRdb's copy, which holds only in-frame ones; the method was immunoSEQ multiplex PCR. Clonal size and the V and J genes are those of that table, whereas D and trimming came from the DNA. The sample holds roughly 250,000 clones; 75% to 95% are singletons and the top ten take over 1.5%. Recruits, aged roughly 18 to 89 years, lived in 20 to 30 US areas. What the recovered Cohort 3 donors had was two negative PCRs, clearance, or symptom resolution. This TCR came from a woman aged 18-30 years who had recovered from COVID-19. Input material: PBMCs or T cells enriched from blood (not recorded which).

The CDR3 DNA reads TGTGCCAGCAGCGTGGCCGGGAGAGGGACCGGGGAGCTGTTTTTT. Translating gives CASSVAGRGTGELFF. This rearrangement joins TRBV9 to TRBJ2-2; D is perhaps TRBD2 (6 bases). V was shortened by 2 bases and J by 5 bases, with 13 bases between the two germline ends. CDR1 and CDR2 (germline): SGDLS, YYNGEE. The CDR3 has 15 amino acids.